This TCR beta chain was retrieved from a study of metastatic and nonmetastatic thyroid tumors. V lost 2 bases and J lost 7; bases outside the gene matches: 11. This CDR3 comprises 18 residues. Per germline, CDR1 SNHLY and CDR2 FYNNEI. No patient received treatment before thyroid surgery. TCRdb re-clonotyped the PCR reads via MiXCR. This sample has 36,000 or so clones, with about 32% found just once. This receptor was taken from a female donor with papillary thyroid cancer or a benign thyroid nodule (not recorded which). Some clones in this sample may be carry-over from other donors' samples. Sequencing used tumor tissue. The J gene is TRBJ2-1, the V gene TRBV2; 13 bases match TRBD2. The CDR3 spells CASSESGLAGEAGNEQFF. CDR3 bases: TGTGCCAGCAGTGAATCCGGACTAGCGGGAGAGGCAGGGAATGAGCAGTTCTTC. Using reference TRBV2 and TRBJ2-1 for the parts outside the CDR3, the full variable domain is EPEVTQTPSHQVTQMGQEVILRCVPISNHLYFYWYRQILGQKVEFLVSFYNNEISEKSEIFDDQFSVERPDGSNFTLKIRSTKLEDSAMYFCASSESGLAGEAGNEQFFGPGTRLTVL.